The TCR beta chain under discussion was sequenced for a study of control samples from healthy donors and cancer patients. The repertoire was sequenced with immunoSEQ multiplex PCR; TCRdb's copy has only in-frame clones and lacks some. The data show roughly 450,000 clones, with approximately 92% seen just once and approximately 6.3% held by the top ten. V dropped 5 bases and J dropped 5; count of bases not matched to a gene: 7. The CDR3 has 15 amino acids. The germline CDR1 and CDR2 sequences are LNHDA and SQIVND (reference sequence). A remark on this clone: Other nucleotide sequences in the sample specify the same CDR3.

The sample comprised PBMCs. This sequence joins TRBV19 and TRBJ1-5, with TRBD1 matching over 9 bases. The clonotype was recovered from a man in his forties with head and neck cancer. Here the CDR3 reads CASSSPGQGYQPQHF. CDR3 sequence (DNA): TGTGCCAGTAGTTCTCCGGGACAGGGATATCAGCCCCAGCATTTT.